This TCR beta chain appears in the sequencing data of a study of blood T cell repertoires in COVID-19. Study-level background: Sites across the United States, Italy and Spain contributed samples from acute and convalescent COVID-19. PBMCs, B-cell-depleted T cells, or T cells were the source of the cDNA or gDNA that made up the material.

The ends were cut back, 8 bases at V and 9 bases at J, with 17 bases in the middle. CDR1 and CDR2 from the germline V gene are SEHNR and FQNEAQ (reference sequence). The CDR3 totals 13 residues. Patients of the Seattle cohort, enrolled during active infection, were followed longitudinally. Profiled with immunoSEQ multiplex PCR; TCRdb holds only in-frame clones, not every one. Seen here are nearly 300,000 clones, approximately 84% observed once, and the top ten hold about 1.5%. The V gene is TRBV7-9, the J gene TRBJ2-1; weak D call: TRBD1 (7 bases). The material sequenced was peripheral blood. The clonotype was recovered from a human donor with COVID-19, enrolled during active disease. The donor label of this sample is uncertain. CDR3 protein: CASQEGALFEQFF. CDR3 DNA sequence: TGTGCCAGCCAGGAGGGGGCGCTATTTGAGCAGTTCTTC.